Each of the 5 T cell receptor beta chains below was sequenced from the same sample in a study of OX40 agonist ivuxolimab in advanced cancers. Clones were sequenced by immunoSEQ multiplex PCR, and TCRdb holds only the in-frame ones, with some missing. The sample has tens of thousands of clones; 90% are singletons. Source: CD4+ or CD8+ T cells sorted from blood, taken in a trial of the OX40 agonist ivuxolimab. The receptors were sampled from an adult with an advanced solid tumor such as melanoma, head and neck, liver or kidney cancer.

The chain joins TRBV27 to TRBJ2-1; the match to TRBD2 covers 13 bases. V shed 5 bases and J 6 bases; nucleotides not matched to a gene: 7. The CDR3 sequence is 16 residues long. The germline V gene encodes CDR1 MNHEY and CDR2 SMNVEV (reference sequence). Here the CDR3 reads CASSAWTSGRGNEQFF. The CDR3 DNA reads TGTGCCAGCAGTGCCTGGACTAGCGGGAGAGGCAATGAGCAGTTCTTC.

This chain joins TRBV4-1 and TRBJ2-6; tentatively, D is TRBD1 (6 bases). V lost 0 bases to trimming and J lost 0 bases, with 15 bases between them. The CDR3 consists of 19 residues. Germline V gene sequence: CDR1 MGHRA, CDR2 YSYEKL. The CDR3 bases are TGCGCCAGCAGCCAAGATAACAGGGAAATGGACTCTGGGGCCAACGTCCTGACTTTC. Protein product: CASSQDNREMDSGANVLTF.

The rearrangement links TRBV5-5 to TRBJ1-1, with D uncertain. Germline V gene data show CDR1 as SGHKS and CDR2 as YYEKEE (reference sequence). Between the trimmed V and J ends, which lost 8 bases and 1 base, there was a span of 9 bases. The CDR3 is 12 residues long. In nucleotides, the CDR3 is TGTGCCAGTTTCGGCCAGAACACTGAAGCTTTCTTT. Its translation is CASFGQNTEAFF. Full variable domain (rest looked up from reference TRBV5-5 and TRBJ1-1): DAGVTQSPTHLIKTRGQQVTLRCSPISGHKSVSWYQQVLGQGPQFIFQYYEKEERGRGNFPDRFSARQFPNYSSELNVNALLLGDSALYLCASFGQNTEAFFGQGTRLTVV.

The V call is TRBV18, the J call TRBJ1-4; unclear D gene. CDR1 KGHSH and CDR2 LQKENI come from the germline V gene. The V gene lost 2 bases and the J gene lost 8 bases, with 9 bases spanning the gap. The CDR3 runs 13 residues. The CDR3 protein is CASSPGLGEKLFF. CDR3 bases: TGTGCCAGCTCACCAGGCTTGGGGGAAAAACTGTTTTTT.

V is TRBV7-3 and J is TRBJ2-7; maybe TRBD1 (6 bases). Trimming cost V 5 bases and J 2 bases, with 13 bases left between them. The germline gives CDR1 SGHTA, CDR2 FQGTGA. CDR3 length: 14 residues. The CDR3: CASSPGTRTYEQYF. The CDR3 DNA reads TGTGCCAGCAGCCCCGGGACACGCACCTACGAGCAGTACTTC.